This paragraph reports one TCR beta chain. Its matching antigen is unknown. Sequencing was performed with immunoSEQ multiplex PCR; in TCRdb, only in-frame clones are kept and a portion is missing. The sample gives a few hundred thousand clones, over 80% of which show up once; over 13% is in the top ten. This sample is drawn from a study of cytomegalovirus exposure and HLA in healthy donors. Germline V lookup: CDR1 LNHNV, CDR2 YYDKDF (reference sequence). Trimming shortened V by 0 bases and J by 8 bases, and 10 bases separated the two germline ends. This CDR3 has 13 residues. General study results and limits: The authors listed around 150 TCR beta chains as cytomegalovirus-associated.

The chain has TRBV15 and TRBJ1-1; D not resolved. The TCR was taken from a woman aged 25 to 39 in good health and CMV-seropositive. Material for sequencing was PBMCs. CDR3 loop: CATSRDQRLEAFF. For the CDR3, the DNA is TGTGCCACCAGCAGAGATCAGAGATTGGAAGCTTTCTTT.